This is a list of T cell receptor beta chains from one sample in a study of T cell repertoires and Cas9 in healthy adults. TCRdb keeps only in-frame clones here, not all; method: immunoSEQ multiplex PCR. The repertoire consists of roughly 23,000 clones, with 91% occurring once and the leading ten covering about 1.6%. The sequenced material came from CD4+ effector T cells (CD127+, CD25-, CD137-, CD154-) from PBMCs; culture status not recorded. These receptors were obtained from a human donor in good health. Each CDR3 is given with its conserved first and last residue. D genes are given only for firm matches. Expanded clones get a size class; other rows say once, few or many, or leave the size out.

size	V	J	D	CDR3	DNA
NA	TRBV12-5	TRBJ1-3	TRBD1	CASGLTGTGNTIYF	TGTGCTAGTGGCCTGACAGGGACGGGAAACACCATATATTTT
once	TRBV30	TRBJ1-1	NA	CALQGKGNTEAFF	TGTGCCCTACAGGGTAAAGGAAACACTGAAGCTTTCTTT
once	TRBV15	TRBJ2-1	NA	CATAAITYNEQFF	TGTGCCACCGCCGCAATAACGTACAATGAGCAGTTCTTC
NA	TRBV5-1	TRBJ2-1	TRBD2	CASSLVASSGSHEQFF	TGCGCCAGCAGCTTGGTGGCTTCTAGCGGGAGTCATGAGCAGTTCTTC
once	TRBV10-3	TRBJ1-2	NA	CAISGSSGLYGYTF	TGTGCCATCAGTGGTTCTTCAGGGCTCTATGGCTACACCTTC
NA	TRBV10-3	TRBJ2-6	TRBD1	CAISGQGASGANVLTF	TGTGCCATCAGCGGACAGGGAGCCTCTGGGGCCAACGTCCTGACTTTC
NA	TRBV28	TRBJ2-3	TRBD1	CASSFGQAFTDTQYF	TGTGCCAGCAGTTTCGGACAGGCCTTCACAGATACGCAGTATTTT
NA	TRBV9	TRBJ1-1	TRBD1	CASSVRQGVVTEAFF	TGTGCCAGCAGCGTCCGACAGGGGGTGGTCACTGAAGCTTTCTTT
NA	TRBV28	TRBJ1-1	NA	CASSSAGSEAFF	TGTGCCAGCAGTTCAGCAGGGTCCGAAGCTTTCTTT
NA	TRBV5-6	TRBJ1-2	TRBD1	CASSLRGIQGVANYGYTF	TGTGCCAGCAGCTTGCGTGGAATACAGGGGGTAGCTAACTATGGCTACACCTTC
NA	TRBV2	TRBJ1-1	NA	CASSIQGTLMNTEAFF	TGTGCCAGCAGTATACAGGGTACATTAATGAACACTGAAGCTTTCTTT
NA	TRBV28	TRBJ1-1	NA	CASGVEGIDTEAFF	TGTGCCAGCGGGGTCGAGGGGATCGACACTGAAGCTTTCTTT
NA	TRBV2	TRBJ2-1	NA	CASIWGPGHEQFF	TGTGCCAGCATTTGGGGGCCTGGTCATGAGCAGTTCTTC
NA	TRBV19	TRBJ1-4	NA	CASSRGNYDSNEKLFF	TGTGCCAGTAGTAGGGGAAATTACGATTCTAATGAAAAACTGTTTTTT
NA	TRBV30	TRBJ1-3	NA	CAWSLGNTIYF	TGTGCCTGGAGTCTCGGAAACACCATATATTTT
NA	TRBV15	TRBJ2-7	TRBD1	CATSRDPDRGSEQYF	TGTGCCACCAGCAGAGACCCCGACAGGGGGAGTGAGCAGTACTTC